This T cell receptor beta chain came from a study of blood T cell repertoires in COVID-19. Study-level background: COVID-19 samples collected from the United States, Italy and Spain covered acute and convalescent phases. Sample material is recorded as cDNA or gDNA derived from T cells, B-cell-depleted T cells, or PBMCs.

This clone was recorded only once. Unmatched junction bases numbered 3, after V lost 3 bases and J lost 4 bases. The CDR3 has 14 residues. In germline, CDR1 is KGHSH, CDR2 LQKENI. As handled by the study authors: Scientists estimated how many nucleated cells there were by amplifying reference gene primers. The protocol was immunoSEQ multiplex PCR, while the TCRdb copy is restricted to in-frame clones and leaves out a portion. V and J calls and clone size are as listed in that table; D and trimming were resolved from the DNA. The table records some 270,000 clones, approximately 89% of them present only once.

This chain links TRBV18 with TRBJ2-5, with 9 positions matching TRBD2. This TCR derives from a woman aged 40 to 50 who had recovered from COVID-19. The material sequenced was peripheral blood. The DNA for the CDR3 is TGTGCCAGCTCACCCTGGACTAGCGCAGAGACCCAGTACTTC. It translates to CASSPWTSAETQYF.